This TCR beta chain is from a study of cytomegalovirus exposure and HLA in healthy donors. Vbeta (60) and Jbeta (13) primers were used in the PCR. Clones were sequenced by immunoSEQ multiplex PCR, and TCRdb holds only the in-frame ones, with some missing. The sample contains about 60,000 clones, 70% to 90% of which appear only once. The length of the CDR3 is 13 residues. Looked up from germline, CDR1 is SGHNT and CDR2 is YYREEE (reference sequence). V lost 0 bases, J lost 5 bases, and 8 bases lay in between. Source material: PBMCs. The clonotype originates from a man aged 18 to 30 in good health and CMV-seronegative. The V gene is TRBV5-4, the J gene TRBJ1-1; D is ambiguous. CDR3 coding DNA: TGTGCCAGCAGCTTGGACGCGGGGACTGAAGCTTTCTTT. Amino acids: CASSLDAGTEAFF.